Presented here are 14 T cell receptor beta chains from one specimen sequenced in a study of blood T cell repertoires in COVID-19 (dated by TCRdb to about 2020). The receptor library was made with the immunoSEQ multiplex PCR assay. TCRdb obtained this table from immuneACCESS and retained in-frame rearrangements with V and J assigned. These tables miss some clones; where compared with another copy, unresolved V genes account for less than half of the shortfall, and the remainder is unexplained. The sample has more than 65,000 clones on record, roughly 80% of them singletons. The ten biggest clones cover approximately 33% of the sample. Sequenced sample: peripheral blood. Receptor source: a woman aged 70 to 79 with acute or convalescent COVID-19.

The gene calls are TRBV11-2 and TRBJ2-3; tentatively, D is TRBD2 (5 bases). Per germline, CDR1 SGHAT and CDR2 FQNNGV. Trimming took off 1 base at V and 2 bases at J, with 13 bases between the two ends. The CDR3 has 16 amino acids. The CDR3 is CASSLGVGANTDTQYF. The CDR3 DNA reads TGTGCCAGCAGCTTAGGTGTGGGAGCGAACACAGATACGCAGTATTTT.

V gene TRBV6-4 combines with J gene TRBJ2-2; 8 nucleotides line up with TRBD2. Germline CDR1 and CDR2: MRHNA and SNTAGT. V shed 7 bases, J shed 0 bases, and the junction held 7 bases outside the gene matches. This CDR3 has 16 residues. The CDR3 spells CASTPGRDANTGELFF. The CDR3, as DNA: TGTGCCAGCACCCCCGGGAGGGACGCGAACACCGGGGAGCTGTTTTTT.

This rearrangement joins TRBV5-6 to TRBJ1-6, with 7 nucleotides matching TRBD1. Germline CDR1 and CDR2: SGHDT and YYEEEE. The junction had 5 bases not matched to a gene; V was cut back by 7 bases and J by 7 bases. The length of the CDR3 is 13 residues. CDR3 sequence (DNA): TGTGCCAGCCAAGACAGGGTGAATTCACCCCTCCACTTT. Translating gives CASQDRVNSPLHF.

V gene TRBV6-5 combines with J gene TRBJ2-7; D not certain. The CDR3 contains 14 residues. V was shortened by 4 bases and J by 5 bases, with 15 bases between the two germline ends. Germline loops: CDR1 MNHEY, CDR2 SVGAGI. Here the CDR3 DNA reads TGTGCCAGCAGTTCCCGCCGACCCGAGGACGAGCAGTACTTC. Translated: CASSSRRPEDEQYF.

CDR3 loop: CASSFAGHGEAFF. In DNA, the CDR3 is TGTGCCAGCAGTTTCGCCGGACACGGTGAAGCTTTCTTT. The V and J genes are TRBV27 and TRBJ1-1, with D perhaps TRBD1 (5 bases). Per the germline V gene, CDR1 is MNHEY and CDR2 is SMNVEV (reference sequence). The CDR3 length is 13 residues. V gave up 3 bases and J gave up 7 bases, with 12 bases separating them.

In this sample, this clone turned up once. CDR3 coding DNA: TGTGCCAGCAGTGTACTAGCGGGAGGGCCACAAGAGACCCAGTACTTC. Its translation: CASSVLAGGPQETQYF. The V and J genes are TRBV6-1 and TRBJ2-5, with TRBD2 matching 13 bases. Germline CDR1 MNHNS, CDR2 SASEGT. This CDR3 is 16 amino acids long. The V segment lost 4 bases and the J segment 2 bases; nucleotides outside the gene matches: 4.

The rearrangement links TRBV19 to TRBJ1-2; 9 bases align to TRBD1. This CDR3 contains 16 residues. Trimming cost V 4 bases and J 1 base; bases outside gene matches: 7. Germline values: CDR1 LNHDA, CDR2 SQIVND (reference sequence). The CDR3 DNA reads TGTGCCAGTAGTAGCCGGACAGGGGCGGATAACTATGGCTACACCTTC. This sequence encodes CASSSRTGADNYGYTF.

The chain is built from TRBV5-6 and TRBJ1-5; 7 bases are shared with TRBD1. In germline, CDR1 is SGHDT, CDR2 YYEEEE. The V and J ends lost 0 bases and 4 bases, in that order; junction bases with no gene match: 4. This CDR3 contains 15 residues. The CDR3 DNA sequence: TGTGCCAGCAGCTTGGGGACAGGCTCTAATCAGCCCCAGCATTTT. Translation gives CASSLGTGSNQPQHF.

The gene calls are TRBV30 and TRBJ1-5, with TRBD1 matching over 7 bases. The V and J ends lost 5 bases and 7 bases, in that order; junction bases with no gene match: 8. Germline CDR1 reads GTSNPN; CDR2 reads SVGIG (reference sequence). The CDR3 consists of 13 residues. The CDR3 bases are TGTGCCTGGGCTGACAGGGCTAGGCAGCCCCAGCATTTT. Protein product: CAWADRARQPQHF.

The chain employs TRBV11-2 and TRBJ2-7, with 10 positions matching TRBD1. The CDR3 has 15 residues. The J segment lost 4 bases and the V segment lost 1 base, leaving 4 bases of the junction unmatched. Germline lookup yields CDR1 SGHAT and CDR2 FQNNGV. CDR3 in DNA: TGTGCCAGCAGCTTAGGGGGACAGGGGACTTACGAGCAGTACTTC. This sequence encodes CASSLGGQGTYEQYF.

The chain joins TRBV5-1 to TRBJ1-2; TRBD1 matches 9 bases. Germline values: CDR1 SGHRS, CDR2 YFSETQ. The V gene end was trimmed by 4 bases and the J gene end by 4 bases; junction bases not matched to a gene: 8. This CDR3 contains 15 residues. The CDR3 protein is CASSLGQGSGYGYTF. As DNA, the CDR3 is TGCGCCAGCAGCCTAGGACAGGGGTCGGGCTATGGCTACACCTTC.

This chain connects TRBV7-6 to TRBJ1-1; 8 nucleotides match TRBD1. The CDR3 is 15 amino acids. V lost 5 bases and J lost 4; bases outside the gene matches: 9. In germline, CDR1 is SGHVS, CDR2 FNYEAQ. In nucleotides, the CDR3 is TGTGCCAGCAGCCCTGGACAGGGACGGTCCACTGAAGCTTTCTTT. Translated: CASSPGQGRSTEAFF.

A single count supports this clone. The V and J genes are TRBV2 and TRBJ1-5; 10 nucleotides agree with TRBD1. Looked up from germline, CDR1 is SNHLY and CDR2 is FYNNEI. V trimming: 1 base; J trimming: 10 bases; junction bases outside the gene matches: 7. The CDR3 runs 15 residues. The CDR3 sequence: CASSEVGQGLSPQHF. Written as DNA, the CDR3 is TGTGCCAGCAGTGAAGTGGGACAGGGGCTATCTCCCCAGCATTTT.

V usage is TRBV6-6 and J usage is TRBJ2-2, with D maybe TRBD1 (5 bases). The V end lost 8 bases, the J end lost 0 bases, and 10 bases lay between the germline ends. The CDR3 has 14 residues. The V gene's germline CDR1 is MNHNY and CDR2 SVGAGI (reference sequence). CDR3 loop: CASLLTANTGELFF. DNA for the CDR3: TGTGCCAGCCTCTTGACAGCGAACACCGGGGAGCTGTTTTTT.